This T cell receptor beta chain was captured in a study of Ad26.COV2.S vaccination and SARS-CoV-2 variants. Turning to the study itself: It was the COV1001 Ad26.COV2.S trial arm that included the donor. The authors gave Ad26.COV2.S intramuscularly, either once or twice 56 days apart.

Described treatment: 19 received Ad26.COV2.S at low or high dose, single or two shots; a few received placebo; per-sample allocation not given. The study sampled participants on day 63 after the first vaccine or placebo injection. Points from the study as a whole: Reports say spike-specific CD8+ and CD4+ T cell responses covered substantial breadth after vaccination. Ad26.COV2.S recipients had broader spike-specific TCRs (P = 0.0014).

Germline values: CDR1 SNHLY, CDR2 FYNNEI. The CDR3 loop spans 20 amino acids. V was pared by 0 bases and J by 2 bases, with 13 bases of the junction left unmatched. Notes on this clone: The target antigen is unknown.

Profiling relied on immunoSEQ multiplex PCR, and the TCRdb table lists in-frame clones only, not all of them. The sample lists about 420,000 clones; around nine tenths were seen once. The clonotype was recovered from a person aged 18-60 years who received the Ad26.COV2.S COVID-19 vaccine or a placebo. Sequencing used peripheral blood, obtained in a trial of Ad26.COV2.S vaccine versus placebo. The chain has TRBV2 and TRBJ2-3, with TRBD2 matching 11 bases. The CDR3 region is CASSEAPGSSGGANTDTQYF. In DNA form, the CDR3 reads TGTGCCAGCAGTGAAGCGCCGGGGAGTAGCGGGGGGGCCAACACAGATACGCAGTATTTT.